This T cell receptor beta chain originates from a study of blood T cell repertoires in COVID-19. Source study methods: Researchers report that nucleated cell counts were estimated from reference gene primer amplification. TCRdb's copy holds only in-frame clones and misses some; the assay was immunoSEQ multiplex PCR. V, J and clone size are those of that table, while D and trimming were read from the DNA. The sample has some 300,000 clones; 75% to 90% are singletons. Germline V CDR1 and CDR2: SGHTA, FQGNSA. Trimming cost V 5 bases and J 14 bases; bases outside gene matches: 6. The CDR3 sequence is 14 residues long. Cohort 3 recovered donors had two negative PCRs, clearance, or symptom resolution.

Sequencing was carried out using PBMCs or T cells enriched from blood (not recorded which). The chain uses TRBV7-2 and TRBJ2-4; 16 bases agree with TRBD2. This TCR was recovered from a woman aged 40 to 50 who had recovered from COVID-19. CDR3 coding DNA: TGTGCCAGCAGCCCGGGACTAGCGGGGGGGCCCGAGTACTTC. Translating it yields CASSPGLAGGPEYF.